The 8 T cell receptor beta chains in this list originate from one sample, sequenced in a study of cytomegalovirus exposure and HLA in healthy donors. A multiplex PCR was run with 60 Vbeta primers and 13 Jbeta primers. Measured with immunoSEQ multiplex PCR; TCRdb has only the in-frame clones, and not every one. The sample shows 120,000 or so clones, about three quarters of them seen only once. The sample taken for sequencing was PBMCs. These receptors were taken from a woman aged 40 to 50 in good health and CMV-seropositive.

V usage is TRBV5-1 and J usage is TRBJ2-1; D is unclear. The CDR3 spans 17 residues. V lost 4 bases, J lost 6 bases, and 23 bases lay in between. CDR1 is SGHRS and CDR2 is YFSETQ in the germline V gene. The CDR3 reads CASSIITPTSLRNEQFF. The DNA for the CDR3 is TGCGCCAGCAGCATTATAACTCCGACATCCCTACGCAATGAGCAGTTCTTC.

This chain joins TRBV19 and TRBJ1-1; 7 bases match TRBD1. Germline values: CDR1 LNHDA, CDR2 SQIVND (reference sequence). The length of the CDR3 is 14 residues. After removal of 0 bases from V and 7 bases from J, the junction contained 5 bases not matched to a gene. Here the CDR3 DNA reads TGTGCCAGTAGTATAGATGAGGGGGCGAGTGAAGCTTTCTTT. Translated: CASSIDEGASEAFF.

The rearrangement uses TRBV18 and TRBJ1-2, with TRBD1 matching 8 bases. Germline assignment: CDR1 KGHSH and CDR2 LQKENI. This CDR3 region has 14 residues. Losses at the gene ends were 3 bases for V and 2 bases for J; bases not matched to a gene: 2. CDR3 DNA: TGTGCCAGCTCACCGGACAGGGAGAACTATGGCTACACCTTC. This gives the protein CASSPDRENYGYTF.

The V and J genes are TRBV2 and TRBJ2-7; D is ambiguous. Germline V gene data show CDR1 as SNHLY and CDR2 as FYNNEI. V gave up 5 bases and J gave up 1 base, with 3 bases separating them. CDR3 length equals 11 residues. The CDR3, as DNA: TGTGCCAGCAGTCTGTCCTACGAGCAGTACTTC. Amino acids: CASSLSYEQYF.

The J gene is TRBJ2-3, the V gene TRBV25-1, with TRBD2 identical over 7 bases. Germline CDR1 and CDR2: MGHDK and SYGVNS. The CDR3 runs 13 residues. The junction had 2 bases not matched to a gene; V was cut back by 4 bases and J by 4 bases. The CDR3 region has the DNA TGTGCCAGCAGTGTTCGGGGGGCAGATACGCAGTATTTT. Translation gives CASSVRGADTQYF.

The rearrangement links TRBV7-9 to TRBJ1-3; perhaps TRBD1 as D (6 bases). The CDR3 totals 19 residues. V lost 1 base and J lost 1, with 20 bases in between. From germline, CDR1 is SEHNR and CDR2 FQNEAQ (reference sequence). For the CDR3, the DNA is TGTGCCAGCAGCTTAGGAGTAACAGGGCCCGCAGGGTCTGGAAACACCATATATTTT. Residues: CASSLGVTGPAGSGNTIYF.

This chain connects TRBV9 to TRBJ1-3; 10 bases agree with TRBD1. The length of the CDR3 is 16 residues. Per germline, CDR1 SGDLS and CDR2 YYNGEE. The V segment lost 3 bases and the J segment 2 bases; nucleotides outside the gene matches: 5. The CDR3 region has the DNA TGTGCCAGCAGCGCCCAGACAGGGGGCGCTGGAAACACCATATATTTT. This gives the protein CASSAQTGGAGNTIYF.

The rearrangement joins TRBV2 to TRBJ1-6, with unresolved D. Between the trimmed V and J ends, which lost 5 bases and 8 bases, there was a span of 16 bases. The CDR3 runs to 15 residues. Germline-derived CDR1 and CDR2 are SNHLY and FYNNEI. The DNA of the CDR3 is TGTGCCAGCAGTCCTTACTGGACGGGATATTCACCCCTCCACTTT. As protein: CASSPYWTGYSPLHF.